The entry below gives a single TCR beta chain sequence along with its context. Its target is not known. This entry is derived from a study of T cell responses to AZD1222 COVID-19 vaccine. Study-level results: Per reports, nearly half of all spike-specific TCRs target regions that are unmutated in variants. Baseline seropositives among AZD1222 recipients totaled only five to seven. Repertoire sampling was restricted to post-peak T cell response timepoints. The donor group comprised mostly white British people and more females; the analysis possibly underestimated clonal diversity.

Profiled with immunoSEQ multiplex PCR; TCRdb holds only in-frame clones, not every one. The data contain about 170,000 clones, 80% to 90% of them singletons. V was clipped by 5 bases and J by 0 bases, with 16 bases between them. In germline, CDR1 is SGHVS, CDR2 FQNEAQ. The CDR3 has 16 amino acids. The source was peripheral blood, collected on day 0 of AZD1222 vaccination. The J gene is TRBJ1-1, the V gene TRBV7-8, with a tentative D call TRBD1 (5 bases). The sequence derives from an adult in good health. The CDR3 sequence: CASSESEEGLNTEAFF. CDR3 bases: TGTGCCAGCAGCGAAAGCGAGGAGGGGCTGAACACTGAAGCTTTCTTT. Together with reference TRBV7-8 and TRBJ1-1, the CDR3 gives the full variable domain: GAGVSQSPRYKVAKRGQDVALRCDPISGHVSLFWYQQALGQGPEFLTYFQNEAQLDKSGLPSDRFFAERPEGSVSTLKIQRTQQEDSAVYLCASSESEEGLNTEAFFGQGTRLTVV.